The sequence of this TCR beta chain was determined in a study of shared clonotypes between healthy human individuals. Findings of the study overall: Investigators collected only blood, and repertoires in tissues likely differ. Generation probabilities of non-shared clonotypes were lower (relative to those shared by all four donors).

Naive CD8 cells lacked CD45RO, underwent positive selection for CCR7 and left out terminally differentiated effector memory CD45RA+ cells. Nashville, Tennessee was home to all donors, who were Caucasian adults. Approximately 210 ng DNA, about 33,000 T cell genomes, went into each sorted-subset replicate PCR. Sequenced by immunoSEQ multiplex PCR; TCRdb stores in-frame clones only, minus some. The sample records more than 2 million clones, approximately 95% being singletons. Details on this clone: Its antigen is not identified.

The TCR originated in a man between 18 and 35 years old in good health. Sequencing input: naive CD8+ T cells sorted from blood.

The CDR3 nucleotides are TGTGCCAGTAAAGAGGAGAACACTGAAGCTTTCTTT. This encodes CASKEENTEAFF. V is TRBV19 and J is TRBJ1-1, with D unclear. There are 12 residues in the CDR3. V lost 7 bases to trimming and J lost 1 base, with 7 bases between them. Looked up from germline, CDR1 is LNHDA and CDR2 is SQIVND (reference sequence).